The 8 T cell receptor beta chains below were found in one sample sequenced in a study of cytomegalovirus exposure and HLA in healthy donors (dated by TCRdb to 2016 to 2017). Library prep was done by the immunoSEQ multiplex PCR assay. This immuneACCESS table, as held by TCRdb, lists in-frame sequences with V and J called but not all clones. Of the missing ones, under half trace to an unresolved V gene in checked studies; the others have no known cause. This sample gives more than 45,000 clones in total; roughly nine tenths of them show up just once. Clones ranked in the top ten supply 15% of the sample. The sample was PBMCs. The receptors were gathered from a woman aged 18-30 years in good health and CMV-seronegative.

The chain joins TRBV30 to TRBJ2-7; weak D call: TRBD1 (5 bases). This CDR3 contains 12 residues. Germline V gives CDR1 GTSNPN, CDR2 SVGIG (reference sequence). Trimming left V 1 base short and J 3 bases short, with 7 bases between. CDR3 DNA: TGTGCCTGGAGTGGACAGTTCTACGAGCAGTACTTC. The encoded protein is CAWSGQFYEQYF.

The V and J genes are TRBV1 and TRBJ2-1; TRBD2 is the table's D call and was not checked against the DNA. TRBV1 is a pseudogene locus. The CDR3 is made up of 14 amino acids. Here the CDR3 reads CTSSQPPTPGEQFF. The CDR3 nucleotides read TGCACCAGCAGCCAGCCTCCCACCCCCGGTGAGCAGTTCTTC.

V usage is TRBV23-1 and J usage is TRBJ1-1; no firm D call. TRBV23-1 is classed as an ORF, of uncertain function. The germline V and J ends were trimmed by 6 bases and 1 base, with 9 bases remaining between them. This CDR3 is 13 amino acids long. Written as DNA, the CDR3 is TGCGCCAGCAGCCCTTGGAGGAACACTGAAGCTTTCTTT. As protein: CASSPWRNTEAFF.

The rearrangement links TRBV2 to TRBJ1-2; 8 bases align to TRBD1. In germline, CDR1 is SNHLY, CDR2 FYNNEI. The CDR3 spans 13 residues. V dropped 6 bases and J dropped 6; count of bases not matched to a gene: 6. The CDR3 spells CASRPDRENGYTF. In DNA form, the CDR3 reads TGTGCCAGCAGACCGGACAGGGAGAATGGCTACACCTTC.

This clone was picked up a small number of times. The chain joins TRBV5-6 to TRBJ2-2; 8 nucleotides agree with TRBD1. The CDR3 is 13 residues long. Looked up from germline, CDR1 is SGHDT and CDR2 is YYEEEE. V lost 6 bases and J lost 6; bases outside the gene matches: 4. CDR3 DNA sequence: TGTGCCAGCACTCAGGGGGCGGCCGGGGAGCTGTTTTTT. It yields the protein CASTQGAAGELFF.

CDR3 nucleotide sequence: TGTGCCAGCAGCTTAGGGGGGAGGGCCTACGAGCAGTACTTC. It encodes CASSLGGRAYEQYF. The chain is built from TRBV7-2 and TRBJ2-7; 7 positions match TRBD2. Germline V gene sequence: CDR1 SGHTA, CDR2 FQGNSA. The CDR3 has 14 amino acids. Losses at the gene ends were 1 base for V and 2 bases for J; bases not matched to a gene: 2.

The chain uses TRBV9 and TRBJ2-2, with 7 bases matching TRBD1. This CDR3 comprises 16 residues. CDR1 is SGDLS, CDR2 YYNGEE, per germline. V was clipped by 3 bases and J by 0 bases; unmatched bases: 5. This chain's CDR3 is CASSGTGPTNTGELFF. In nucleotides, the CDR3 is TGTGCCAGCAGCGGGACAGGCCCCACGAACACCGGGGAGCTGTTTTTT.

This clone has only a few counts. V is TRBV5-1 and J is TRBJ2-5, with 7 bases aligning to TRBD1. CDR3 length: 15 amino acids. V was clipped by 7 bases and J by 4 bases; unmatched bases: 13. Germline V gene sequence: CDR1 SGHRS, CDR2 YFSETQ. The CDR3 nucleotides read TGCGCCAGCGTAGAGAGCCCGGGGACAGCAGAGACCCAGTACTTC. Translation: CASVESPGTAETQYF.